This passage covers 11 T cell receptor beta chains from one sample sequenced in a study of T cell responses to AZD1222 COVID-19 vaccine. Sequencing used immunoSEQ multiplex PCR; TCRdb keeps in-frame clones, though not all of them. The repertoire holds fewer than 140,000 clones, with about nine tenths as singletons. Specimen: peripheral blood, collected 28 days after the second AZD1222 dose. The origin of the receptors is an adult who received the AZD1222 COVID-19 vaccine.

The chain has TRBV6-2 or TRBV6-3 and TRBJ2-5; 10 positions match TRBD2. Germline-derived CDR1 and CDR2 are MNHEY and SVGEGT. The CDR3 has 18 residues. Losses at the gene ends were 0 bases for V and 5 bases for J; bases not matched to a gene: 12. The CDR3 DNA reads TGTGCCAGCAGTTACTCGATTCTAGCGGGGGCCCGTCGGGAGACCCAGTACTTC. Protein product: CASSYSILAGARRETQYF.

In its sample, this clone was seen once. This chain uses TRBV18 with TRBJ1-1, with unresolved D. Germline assignment: CDR1 KGHSH and CDR2 LQKENI. The CDR3 covers 16 residues. Trimming took off 1 base at V and 1 base at J, with 13 bases between the two ends. The DNA for the CDR3 is TGTGCCAGCTCACCACAGGTCGCCCAGACGAACACTGAAGCTTTCTTT. The encoded protein is CASSPQVAQTNTEAFF.

This CDR3 reads CASSQGRVGRQPQHF. CDR3 DNA: TGTGCCAGCAGCCAAGGACGGGTAGGTCGTCAGCCCCAGCATTTT. V usage is TRBV14 and J usage is TRBJ1-5; no firm D call. The CDR3 covers 15 residues. CDR1 is SGHDN and CDR2 is FVKESK in the germline V gene. The V end was cut by 1 base, the J end by 6 bases, with 13 bases between.

V and J are TRBV27 and TRBJ2-1; TRBD1 matches 7 bases. CDR3 length: 15 residues. The germline V gene has CDR1 MNHEY and CDR2 SMNVEV (reference sequence). V lost 3 bases, J lost 6 bases, and 8 bases stayed unmatched. CDR3 protein: CASSFGQGVGNEQFF. In DNA, the CDR3 is TGTGCCAGCAGTTTCGGTCAGGGGGTTGGCAATGAGCAGTTCTTC.

This sequence joins TRBV6-5 and TRBJ1-4, with D hard to call. This CDR3 has 14 residues. V lost 0 bases and J lost 5, with 7 bases in between. Germline V CDR1 and CDR2: MNHEY, SVGAGI. CDR3 nucleotides: TGTGCCAGCAGTTACTCGGGGATCAATGAAAAACTGTTTTTT. Residues: CASSYSGINEKLFF.

V and J are TRBV4-2 and TRBJ1-2; D gene unclear. The CDR3 has 12 amino acids. Between the trimmed V and J ends, which lost 0 bases and 7 bases, there was a span of 6 bases. CDR1 is LGHNA, CDR2 YNFKEQ, per germline. The CDR3 sequence is CASSQDVVGYTF. The CDR3 nucleotides are TGTGCCAGCAGCCAAGATGTCGTTGGCTACACCTTC.

The chain employs TRBV5-1 and TRBJ2-5; the match to TRBD2 covers 9 bases. Germline V gene data show CDR1 as SGHRS and CDR2 as YFSETQ. The CDR3 is made up of 17 amino acids. V shed 4 bases and J 2 bases; nucleotides not matched to a gene: 12. CDR3 DNA sequence: TGCGCCAGCAGCCCGACTCTGAGCGGGGGGATTCAAGAGACCCAGTACTTC. Its protein is CASSPTLSGGIQETQYF.

The chain links TRBV4-3 to TRBJ2-1; TRBD2 matches 11 bases. Trimming cost V 0 bases and J 8 bases; bases outside gene matches: 12. Germline V gene data show CDR1 as LGHNA and CDR2 as YSLEER. CDR3 length: 18 amino acids. CDR3 coding DNA: TGCGCCAGCAGCCAAGATGGCCTAGCGGGGGGCTTTGGGGATGAGCAGTTCTTC. This codes for CASSQDGLAGGFGDEQFF.

V and J are TRBV7-9 and TRBJ1-5; weak D call: TRBD1 (5 bases). Trimming took 2 bases from V and 2 from J, leaving 16 bases between them. Germline V gene data show CDR1 as SEHNR and CDR2 as FQNEAQ (reference sequence). CDR3 length: 17 amino acids. The CDR3 region has the DNA TGTGCCAGCAGCTTATCTGGGGCGGGAGGAGGCAATCAGCCCCAGCATTTT. This gives the protein CASSLSGAGGGNQPQHF.

The chain combines TRBV5-1 with TRBJ2-7; D is possibly TRBD2 (6 bases). CDR1 is SGHRS and CDR2 is YFSETQ in the germline V gene. Deletions cut 0 bases from V and 6 bases from J, with 13 bases between. The CDR3 covers 14 residues. The CDR3 region is CASSLGGSGPEQYF. The CDR3 region has the DNA TGCGCCAGCAGCTTGGGGGGTAGCGGACCCGAGCAGTACTTC.

The chain couples TRBV19 to TRBJ2-7; 8 bases line up with TRBD2. Germline assignment: CDR1 LNHDA and CDR2 SQIVND (reference sequence). V shed 1 base and J 2 bases; nucleotides not matched to a gene: 4. This CDR3 has 15 amino acids. DNA for the CDR3: TGTGCCAGTAGTATAGCGGCCGGGGGGGCCTACGAGCAGTACTTC. Residues: CASSIAAGGAYEQYF. Full variable domain (rest looked up from reference TRBV19 and TRBJ2-7): DGGITQSPKYLFRKEGQNVTLSCEQNLNHDAMYWYRQDPGQGLRLIYYSQIVNDFQKGDIAEGYSVSREKKESFPLTVTSAQKNPTAFYLCASSIAAGGAYEQYFGPGTRLTVT.